A single T cell receptor beta chain is shown here with its context. What it binds is unknown. The sample belongs to a study of T cell repertoires in cytomegalovirus infection. Study context: Public signatures in TCR beta pointed to CMV infection and matching HLA type.

Broader study findings: The ex vivo response was dominated by HLA-C-restricted CMV-specific TCR beta clonotypes.

TCRdb itself ran the reads through MiXCR, one entry per CDR3 protein. This table has around 240,000 distinct CDR3 sequences, approximately 22% appearing once. The germline V gene has CDR1 KGHDR and CDR2 SFDVKD. This CDR3 region has 12 residues. Trimming removed 10 bases at V and 4 bases at J, with 9 bases between. The TCR originated in a human donor in good health (CMV status not recorded). Some clones in this sample may be carry-over from other donors' samples. The chain employs TRBV24-1 and TRBJ2-2, with D unresolved. The material sequenced was CD8+ T cells from PBMCs. The CDR3 here is CATSRATGELFF. CDR3 in DNA: TGTGCCACAAGTCGTGCCACCGGGGAGCTGTTTTTT.